Sequencing of this T cell receptor (beta chain) was carried out in a study of T cell repertoires in cytomegalovirus infection. In regard to this clonotype: The antigen is not known.

The germline gives CDR1 LNHNV, CDR2 YYDKDF (reference sequence). This CDR3 contains 15 residues. V gave up 1 base and J gave up 0 bases, with 9 bases separating them. MiXCR, run by TCRdb on the reads, gives a single entry per CDR3 protein. The data hold under 850,000 distinct CDR3 sequences, with about 33% observed a single time. The J gene is TRBJ1-1, the V gene TRBV15; D is undetermined. This clonotype originated in a human donor in good health (CMV status not recorded). Some clones in this sample may be carry-over from other donors' samples. Sequenced here: cultured PBMCs, sampled from culture after CMV antigen stimulation. CDR3 bases: TGTGCCACCAGCAGAGGTGGGGAGATGAACACTGAAGCTTTCTTT. Translated, it gives CATSRGGEMNTEAFF.